A selection of T cell receptor beta chains follows, all from one sample in a study of radiation and T cells in renal cell carcinoma. The table came from immunoSEQ multiplex PCR; TCRdb's copy has only in-frame clones and leaves some out. The table has about 150,000 clones, approximately 90% seen once; the top ten hold around 4%. The source was blood, collected from a patient whose treatment included radiotherapy and nephrectomy. The receptors shown here come from a woman aged 70-85 years with renal cell carcinoma. Each CDR3 is given with its conserved first and last residue. A D gene is named only where the DNA matches it firmly. Clone size is stated in some rows and not others, as once, few, many or a class when expanded.

J: TRBJ2-7; size: .; V: TRBV30; D: .; DNA: TGTGCCTCGGGGTCAGGCTACGAGCAGTACTTC; CDR3: CASGSGYEQYF
J: TRBJ2-7; size: once; V: TRBV27; D: .; DNA: TGTGCCAGCAGCCAGGCAAGTGCCTACGAGCAGTACTTC; CDR3: CASSQASAYEQYF
J: TRBJ1-3; size: .; V: TRBV21-1; D: .; DNA: TGTGCCAGCAGCAAATTGATTAAGGAGGGAAAAGGTCCTGGAAACACCATATATTTT; CDR3: CASSKLIKEGKGPGNTIYF
J: TRBJ1-5; size: .; V: TRBV10-3; D: .; DNA: TGTGCCTCGGGGGGCGGGAATCAGCCCCAGCATTTT; CDR3: CASGGGNQPQHF
J: TRBJ1-3; size: .; V: TRBV4-1; D: TRBD1; DNA: TGCGCCAGCAGCCAAGAGGGGACAGGGGCCATCCTCTCTGGAAACACCATATATTTT; CDR3: CASSQEGTGAILSGNTIYF
J: TRBJ1-3; size: once; V: TRBV28; D: .; DNA: TGTGCCAGCAGTTTAATTCAGATCTCTGGAAACACCATATATTTT; CDR3: CASSLIQISGNTIYF
J: TRBJ1-6; size: .; V: TRBV6-6; D: TRBD1; DNA: TGTGCCAGCAGCCGGGACAGCAGCTCCTATAATTCACCCCTCCACTTT; CDR3: CASSRDSSSYNSPLHF
J: TRBJ2-3; size: .; V: TRBV5-1; D: .; DNA: TGCGCCAGCAGCTTGGGGGCCGGCACCACCCTCACAGATACGCAGTATTTT; CDR3: CASSLGAGTTLTDTQYF
J: TRBJ1-5; size: .; V: TRBV2; D: .; DNA: TGTGCCAGCAGTGATCAAGGCAGAAAAGGCAATCAGCCCCAGCATTTT; CDR3: CASSDQGRKGNQPQHF
J: TRBJ2-7; size: .; V: TRBV11-2; D: TRBD1; DNA: TGTGCCAGCAGTCGACAGGGCTACGAGCAGTACTTC; CDR3: CASSRQGYEQYF
J: TRBJ1-1; size: .; V: TRBV30; D: .; DNA: TGTGCCTGGAGTGTCTATCCAGCGATGAACACTGAAGCTTTCTTT; CDR3: CAWSVYPAMNTEAFF
J: TRBJ1-6; size: .; V: TRBV6-1; D: .; DNA: TGTGCCAGCAGTGAATCAAAGGGAGGCTCACCCCTCCACTTT; CDR3: CASSESKGGSPLHF
J: TRBJ2-2; size: .; V: TRBV11-2; D: .; DNA: TGTGCCAGCAGCCCGAACACCGGGGAGCTGTTTTTT; CDR3: CASSPNTGELFF
J: TRBJ1-5; size: .; V: TRBV28; D: .; DNA: TGTGCCAGCAAGGAGGAAGGTCAGCCCCAGCATTTT; CDR3: CASKEEGQPQHF
J: TRBJ2-7; size: once; V: TRBV11-2; D: .; DNA: TGTGCCAGCAGCTTAGGTCAGCCTGGGGAGCAGTACTTC; CDR3: CASSLGQPGEQYF
J: TRBJ1-1; size: .; V: TRBV7-5; D: .; DNA: TGTGCCAGAAGCTCGACTTGGACAGGGCGAACTCACATGAACACTGAAGCTTTCTTT; CDR3: CARSSTWTGRTHMNTEAFF